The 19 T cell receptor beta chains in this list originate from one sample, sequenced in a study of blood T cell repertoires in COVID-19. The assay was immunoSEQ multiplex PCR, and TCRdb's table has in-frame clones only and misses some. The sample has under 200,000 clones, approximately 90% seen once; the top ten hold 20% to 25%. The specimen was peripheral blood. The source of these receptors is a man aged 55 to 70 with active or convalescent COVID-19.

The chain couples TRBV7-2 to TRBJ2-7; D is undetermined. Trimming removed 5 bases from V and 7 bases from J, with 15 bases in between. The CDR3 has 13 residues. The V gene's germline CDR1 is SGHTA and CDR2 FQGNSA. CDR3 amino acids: CASSPRIAGEQYF. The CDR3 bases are TGTGCCAGCAGCCCCCGAATAGCTGGTGAGCAGTACTTC.

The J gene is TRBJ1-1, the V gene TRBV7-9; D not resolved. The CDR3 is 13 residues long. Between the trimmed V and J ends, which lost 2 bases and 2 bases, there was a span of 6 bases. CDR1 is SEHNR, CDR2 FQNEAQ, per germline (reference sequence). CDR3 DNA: TGTGCCAGCAGCTTAACACAAAACACTGAAGCTTTCTTT. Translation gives CASSLTQNTEAFF.

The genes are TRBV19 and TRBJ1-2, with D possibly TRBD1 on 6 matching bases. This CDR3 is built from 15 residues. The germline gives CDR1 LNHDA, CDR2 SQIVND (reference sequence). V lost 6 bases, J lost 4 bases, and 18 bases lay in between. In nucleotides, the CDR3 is TGTGCCAGTAGACCCGGGGCGGGGGCGAGCTATGGCTACACCTTC. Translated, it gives CASRPGAGASYGYTF.

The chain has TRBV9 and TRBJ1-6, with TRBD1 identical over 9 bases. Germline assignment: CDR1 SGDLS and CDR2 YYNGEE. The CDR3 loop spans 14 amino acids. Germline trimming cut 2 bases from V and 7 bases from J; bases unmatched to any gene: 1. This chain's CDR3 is CASSVGTGNSPLHF. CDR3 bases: TGTGCCAGCAGCGTCGGGACAGGGAATTCACCCCTCCACTTT.

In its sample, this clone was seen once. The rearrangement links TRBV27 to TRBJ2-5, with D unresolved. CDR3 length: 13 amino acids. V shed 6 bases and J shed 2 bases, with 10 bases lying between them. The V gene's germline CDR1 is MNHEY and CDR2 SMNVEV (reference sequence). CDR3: CASSRPGQETQYF. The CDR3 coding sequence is TGTGCCAGCAGCAGGCCAGGACAAGAGACCCAGTACTTC.

CDR3 region: CASSDLTGRNQPQHF. The CDR3 region has the DNA TGTGCCAGCAGTGACCTGACAGGGAGGAATCAGCCCCAGCATTTT. J is TRBJ1-5 and V is TRBV2; TRBD1 matches 7 bases. The CDR3 loop spans 15 amino acids. The germline gives CDR1 SNHLY, CDR2 FYNNEI. With 3 bases clipped from V and 4 bases from J, the junction kept 6 bases outside the gene matches.

CDR3 DNA sequence: TGTGCCAGCAGCTTCGGGGGGGGAACCTACGAGCAGTACTTC. Translating it yields CASSFGGGTYEQYF. This chain uses TRBV5-4 with TRBJ2-7; TRBD2 aligns across 8 bases. Germline lookup yields CDR1 SGHNT and CDR2 YYREEE (reference sequence). The length of the CDR3 is 14 residues. V lost 2 bases, J lost 2 bases, and 3 bases stayed unmatched.

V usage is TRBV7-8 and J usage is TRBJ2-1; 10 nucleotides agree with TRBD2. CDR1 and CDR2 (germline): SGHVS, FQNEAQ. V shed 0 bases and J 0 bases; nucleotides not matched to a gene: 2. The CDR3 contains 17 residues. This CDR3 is CASSLASGGSSYNEQFF. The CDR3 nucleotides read TGTGCCAGCAGCTTAGCTAGCGGGGGGAGCTCCTACAATGAGCAGTTCTTC.

The DNA of the CDR3 is TGTGCCAGCAGCTTAGGATATTTAGCACGGAAGAACACTGAAGCTTTCTTT. It yields the protein CASSLGYLARKNTEAFF. The genes are TRBV7-9 and TRBJ1-1; D gene ambiguous. Germline-derived CDR1 and CDR2 are SEHNR and FQNEAQ (reference sequence). This CDR3 spans 17 amino acids. The germline V and J ends were trimmed by 1 base and 1 base, with 16 bases remaining between them.

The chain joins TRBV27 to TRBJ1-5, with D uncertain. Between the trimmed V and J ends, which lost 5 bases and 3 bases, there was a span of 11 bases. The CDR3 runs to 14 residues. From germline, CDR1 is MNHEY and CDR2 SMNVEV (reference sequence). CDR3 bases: TGTGCCAGCAGTCCCGTCAGGAACAATCAGCCCCAGCATTTT. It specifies CASSPVRNNQPQHF.

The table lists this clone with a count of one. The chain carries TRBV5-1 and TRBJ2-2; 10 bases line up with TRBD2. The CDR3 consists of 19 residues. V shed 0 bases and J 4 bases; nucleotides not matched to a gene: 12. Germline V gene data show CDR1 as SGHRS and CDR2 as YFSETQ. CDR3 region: CASSLAGTSGGASTGELFF. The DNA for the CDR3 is TGCGCCAGCAGCTTGGCCGGTACAAGCGGGGGGGCCAGCACCGGGGAGCTGTTTTTT.

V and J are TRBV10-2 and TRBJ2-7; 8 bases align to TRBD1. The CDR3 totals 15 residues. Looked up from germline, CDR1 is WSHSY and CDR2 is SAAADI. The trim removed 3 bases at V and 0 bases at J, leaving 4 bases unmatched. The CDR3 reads CASSEMDRDSYEQYF. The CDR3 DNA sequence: TGCGCCAGCAGTGAAATGGACAGGGACTCCTACGAGCAGTACTTC.

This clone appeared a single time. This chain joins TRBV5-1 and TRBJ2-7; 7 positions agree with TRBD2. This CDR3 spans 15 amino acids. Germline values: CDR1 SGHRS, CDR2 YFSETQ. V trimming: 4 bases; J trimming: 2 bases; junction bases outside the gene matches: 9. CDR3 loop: CASSDPSGATYEQYF. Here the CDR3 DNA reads TGCGCCAGCAGCGACCCGAGCGGGGCAACCTACGAGCAGTACTTC.

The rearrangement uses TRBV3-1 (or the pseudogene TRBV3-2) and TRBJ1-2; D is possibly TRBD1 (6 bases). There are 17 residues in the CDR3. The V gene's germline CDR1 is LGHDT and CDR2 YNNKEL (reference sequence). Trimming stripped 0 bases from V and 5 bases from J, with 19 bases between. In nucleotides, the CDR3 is TGTGCCAGCAGCCAAGATCGGCCCATACAGGGTCAGTATGGCTACACCTTC. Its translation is CASSQDRPIQGQYGYTF.

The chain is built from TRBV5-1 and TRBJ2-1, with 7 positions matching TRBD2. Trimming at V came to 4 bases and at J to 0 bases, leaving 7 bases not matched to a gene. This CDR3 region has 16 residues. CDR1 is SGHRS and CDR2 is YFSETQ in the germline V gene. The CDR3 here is CASSDPSGSSYNEQFF. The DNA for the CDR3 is TGCGCCAGCAGCGACCCTAGCGGCAGCTCCTACAATGAGCAGTTCTTC.

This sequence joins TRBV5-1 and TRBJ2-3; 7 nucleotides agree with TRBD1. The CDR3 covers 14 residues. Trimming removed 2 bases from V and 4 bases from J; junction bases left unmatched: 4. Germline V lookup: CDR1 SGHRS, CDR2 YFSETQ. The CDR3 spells CASSLFTGADTQYF. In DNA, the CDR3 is TGCGCCAGCAGCTTATTTACAGGGGCAGATACGCAGTATTTT. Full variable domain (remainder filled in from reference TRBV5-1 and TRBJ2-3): KAGVTQTPRYLIKTRGQQVTLSCSPISGHRSVSWYQQTPGQGLQFLFEYFSETQRNKGNFPGRFSGRQFSNSRSEMNVSTLELGDSALYLCASSLFTGADTQYFGPGTRLTVL.

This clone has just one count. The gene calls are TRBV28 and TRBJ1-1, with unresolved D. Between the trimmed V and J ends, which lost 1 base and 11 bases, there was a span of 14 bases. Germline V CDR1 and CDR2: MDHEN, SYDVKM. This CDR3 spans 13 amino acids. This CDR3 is CASSLFGVGSAFF. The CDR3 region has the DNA TGTGCCAGCAGTTTATTTGGGGTAGGGAGTGCTTTCTTT.

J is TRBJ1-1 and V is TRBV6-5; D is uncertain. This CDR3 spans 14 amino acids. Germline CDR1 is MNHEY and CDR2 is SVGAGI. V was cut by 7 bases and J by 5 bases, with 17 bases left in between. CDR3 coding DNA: TGTGCCAGCATCTTGAATTGGGGAGGGACTGAAGCTTTCTTT. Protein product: CASILNWGGTEAFF.

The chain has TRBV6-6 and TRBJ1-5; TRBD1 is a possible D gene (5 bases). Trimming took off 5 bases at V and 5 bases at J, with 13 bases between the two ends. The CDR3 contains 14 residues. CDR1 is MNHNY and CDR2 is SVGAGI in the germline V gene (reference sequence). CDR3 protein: CASSPGRDYQPQHF. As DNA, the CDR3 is TGTGCCAGCAGTCCAGGACGGGACTATCAGCCCCAGCATTTT.